This T cell receptor (beta chain) was sequenced for a study of kidney transplant recipient with SARS-CoV-2 infection. TCRdb processed the reads anew with MiXCR; each CDR3 protein has one entry. The sample contains under 300,000 distinct CDR3 sequences, 29% of which appear only once. The receptor's source is a young adult male patient who had COVID-19 and was a kidney transplant recipient. Some T cells may originate from the graft donor. The sequencing here drew on a blood sample, taken at baseline and around day 120 from a kidney transplant recipient.

The CDR3, as DNA: TGCGCCAGCAATCCCCAGCCGCCACGCAGAAAGACCTATGGCTACACCTTC. Protein product: CASNPQPPRRKTYGYTF. V gene TRBV23-1 combines with J gene TRBJ1-2; no clear D gene. TRBV23-1 is identified as an open reading frame with a role that is uncertain. With 7 bases removed from V and 4 bases from J, the gap between germline ends came to 25 bases. This CDR3 comprises 17 residues.